This passage covers 31 T cell receptor beta chains from one sample sequenced in a study of blood T cell repertoires in COVID-19. Profiling relied on immunoSEQ multiplex PCR, and the TCRdb table lists in-frame clones only, not all of them. The sample carries 150,000 or so clones, approximately 79% recorded once. The sample was peripheral blood. Receptors were obtained from a woman older than 75 with acute or convalescent COVID-19.

CDR3 in amino acids: CASSPLTESEKLFF. The CDR3 region has the DNA TGTGCCAGCAGCCCATTGACGGAGAGCGAAAAACTGTTTTTT. The chain has TRBV7-2 and TRBJ1-4; D is undetermined. V was shortened by 5 bases and J by 8 bases, with 15 bases between the two germline ends. CDR1 is SGHTA and CDR2 is FQGNSA in the germline V gene. The CDR3 has 14 amino acids.

The rearrangement joins TRBV18 to TRBJ2-2; weak D call: TRBD2 (5 bases). Germline V gene data show CDR1 as KGHSH and CDR2 as LQKENI. V lost 8 bases and J lost 5, with 12 bases in between. There are 13 residues in the CDR3. The CDR3 spells CASALRVTGELFF. CDR3 DNA sequence: TGTGCCAGCGCACTGCGGGTAACCGGGGAGCTGTTTTTT. Full variable domain (outside the CDR3, taken from reference TRBV18 and TRBJ2-2): NAGVMQNPRHLVRRRGQEARLRCSPMKGHSHVYWYRQLPEEGLKFMVYLQKENIIDESGMPKERFSAEFPKEGPSILRIQQVVRGDSAAYFCASALRVTGELFFGEGSRLTVL.

The V and J genes are TRBV5-1 and TRBJ2-4, with 11 bases identical to TRBD1. Looked up from germline, CDR1 is SGHRS and CDR2 is YFSETQ. The CDR3 consists of 15 residues. The trim removed 0 bases at V and 6 bases at J, leaving 2 bases unmatched. The CDR3 nucleotides read TGCGCCAGCAGCTTGGGAGGGACAGGGGGAAACATTCAGTACTTC. It encodes CASSLGGTGGNIQYF.

The chain uses TRBV3-1 (or the pseudogene TRBV3-2) and TRBJ2-3, with a tentative D call TRBD2 (5 bases). Germline V gene lookup returns CDR1 LGHDT and CDR2 YNNKEL (reference sequence). Trimming removed 6 bases at V and 2 bases at J, with 12 bases between. This CDR3 spans 14 amino acids. This CDR3 reads CASRGRGITDTQYF. The DNA of the CDR3 is TGTGCCAGCAGGGGTCGAGGGATCACAGATACGCAGTATTTT.

The chain carries TRBV7-3 and TRBJ2-5; a weak D match, TRBD2 (6 bases). The CDR3 is 15 residues long. Germline V gene data show CDR1 as SGHTA and CDR2 as FQGTGA. V shed 5 bases and J shed 9 bases, with 22 bases lying between them. The CDR3 DNA follows: TGTGCCAGCAGCCCTTCTGGGACTGGAAGAATGGCCCAGTACTTC. This codes for CASSPSGTGRMAQYF.

The gene calls are TRBV28 and TRBJ2-3; TRBD1 matches 8 bases. The CDR3 consists of 14 residues. Trimming removed 8 bases from V and 4 bases from J; junction bases left unmatched: 8. Germline CDR1 MDHEN, CDR2 SYDVKM. CDR3 bases: TGTGCCAGCCGCCGGCAGGGGGCATCAGATACGCAGTATTTT. Translated: CASRRQGASDTQYF.

The chain joins TRBV28 to TRBJ1-1, with D uncertain. V lost 8 bases and J 10 bases, leaving 23 bases between the germline ends. Germline V CDR1 and CDR2: MDHEN, SYDVKM. The CDR3 consists of 14 residues. The CDR3 loop is CASVIGAGSERAFF. The CDR3 nucleotides are TGTGCCAGCGTGATTGGAGCGGGATCGGAGCGAGCTTTCTTT. Together with reference TRBV28 and TRBJ1-1, the CDR3 gives the full variable domain: DVKVTQSSRYLVKRTGEKVFLECVQDMDHENMFWYRQDPGLGLRLIYFSYDVKMKEKGDIPEGYSVSREKKERFSLILESASTNQTSMYLCASVIGAGSERAFFGQGTRLTVV.

This clone was observed a single time. The V call is TRBV28, the J call TRBJ2-6; D perhaps matches TRBD2 (7 bases). Germline V gives CDR1 MDHEN, CDR2 SYDVKM. The CDR3 totals 15 residues. Trimming took 7 bases from V and 2 from J, leaving 12 bases between them. This CDR3 reads CASNGGGAGANVLTF. The DNA of the CDR3 is TGTGCCAGCAATGGGGGGGGCGCTGGGGCCAACGTCCTGACTTTC.

The chain joins TRBV5-1 to TRBJ2-2; 7 nucleotides line up with TRBD2. The CDR3 runs to 16 residues. CDR1 and CDR2 (germline): SGHRS, YFSETQ. The V gene end was trimmed by 4 bases and the J gene end by 7 bases; junction bases not matched to a gene: 13. In nucleotides, the CDR3 is TGCGCCAGCAGCCGAGATTGGGGCGGGAGTGTCGGGGAGCTGTTTTTT. Translating gives CASSRDWGGSVGELFF.

The CDR3 protein is CATVSSGSGYEQFF. CDR3 in DNA: TGTGCCACCGTCTCTAGCGGGAGCGGCTATGAGCAGTTCTTC. This sequence joins TRBV10-3 and TRBJ2-1, with 10 bases that match TRBD2. The CDR3 runs to 14 residues. Per the germline V gene, CDR1 is ENHRY and CDR2 is SYGVKD. J lost 8 bases, V lost 10 bases, and 11 bases had no gene match.

V gene TRBV19 combines with J gene TRBJ2-2, with 9 bases identical to TRBD2. V gave up 9 bases and J gave up 5 bases; unmatched junction bases: 13. The CDR3 is made up of 16 amino acids. The germline V gene has CDR1 LNHDA and CDR2 SQIVND (reference sequence). The CDR3 region is CASSRRREGLTGELFF. The CDR3 nucleotides are TGTGCCAGCAGTCGTAGGCGGGAGGGCCTGACCGGGGAGCTGTTTTTT.

The chain uses TRBV2 and TRBJ2-3; no firm D call. Between the trimmed V and J ends, which lost 5 bases and 2 bases, there was a span of 11 bases. The CDR3 consists of 14 residues. The germline V gene has CDR1 SNHLY and CDR2 FYNNEI. The CDR3 bases are TGTGCCAGCAGTCAGCGAGACCACACAGATACGCAGTATTTT. Translating it yields CASSQRDHTDTQYF.

The rearrangement joins TRBV5-1 to TRBJ1-1; TRBD1 might be the D (6 bases). Per germline, CDR1 SGHRS and CDR2 YFSETQ. This CDR3 has 13 residues. V lost 0 bases to trimming and J lost 5 bases, with 8 bases between them. Here the CDR3 DNA reads TGCGCCAGCAGCTTGGAAGGGGGTACTGAAGCTTTCTTT. This encodes CASSLEGGTEAFF.

V gene TRBV28 combines with J gene TRBJ1-5; TRBD1 aligns across 7 bases. The CDR3 has 16 amino acids. Trimming at V came to 4 bases and at J to 2 bases, leaving 8 bases not matched to a gene. Germline lookup yields CDR1 MDHEN and CDR2 SYDVKM. CDR3 amino acids: CASSYHRGGGNQPQHF. CDR3 sequence (DNA): TGTGCCAGCAGTTACCACAGGGGAGGAGGCAATCAGCCCCAGCATTTT.

The chain couples TRBV5-4 to TRBJ2-3; D remains unclear. V was cut by 7 bases and J by 1 base, with 16 bases left in between. The CDR3 runs to 15 residues. Germline CDR1 and CDR2: SGHNT and YYREEE (reference sequence). CDR3 sequence reads: CASSSFGLRTDTQYF. In nucleotides, the CDR3 is TGTGCCAGCTCCAGCTTTGGGCTCCGCACAGATACGCAGTATTTT.

This clone turned up a few times. J is TRBJ1-5 and V is TRBV6-2 or TRBV6-3, with D maybe TRBD1 (5 bases). CDR1 and CDR2 (germline): MNHEY, SVGEGT. The CDR3 loop spans 13 amino acids. Trimming shortened V by 2 bases and J by 9 bases, and 11 bases separated the two germline ends. The CDR3, as DNA: TGTGCCAGCAGTTACCAGGGTTTACTGCCCCAGCATTTT. Translation: CASSYQGLLPQHF.

CDR3 sequence (DNA): TGTGCCAGTCGAGACGCTAGCGGGAATCTCGGGGAGCTGTTTTTT. Its protein product is CASRDASGNLGELFF. V and J are TRBV28 and TRBJ2-2; TRBD2 matches at 9 bases. CDR1 is MDHEN, CDR2 SYDVKM, per germline. The junction had 12 bases not matched to a gene; V was cut back by 9 bases and J by 7 bases. The CDR3 covers 15 residues.

This clone was detected only once. The rearrangement joins TRBV20-1 to TRBJ2-7; 8 positions agree with TRBD2. V shed 3 bases and J 0 bases; nucleotides not matched to a gene: 7. The CDR3 totals 15 residues. CDR1 and CDR2 from the germline V gene are DFQATT and SNEGSKA (reference sequence). CDR3 region: CSASTGREVSYEQYF. CDR3 bases: TGCAGTGCTAGTACCGGGCGGGAGGTCTCCTACGAGCAGTACTTC.

The gene calls are TRBV1 and TRBJ1-1; no DNA check was done on the table's D call, TRBD1. TRBV1 is a listed pseudogene. This CDR3 spans 17 amino acids. Here the CDR3 reads CTSSQARYRGRGAEAFF. The CDR3 DNA reads TGCACCAGCAGCCAAGCCCGGTACAGGGGGCGAGGAGCTGAAGCTTTCTTT.

The V gene is TRBV10-3, the J gene TRBJ1-5, with 8 positions matching TRBD1. The germline gives CDR1 ENHRY, CDR2 SYGVKD. This CDR3 is built from 15 residues. V shed 3 bases and J 3 bases; nucleotides not matched to a gene: 4. The CDR3 region is CAISDTGGYNQPQHF. CDR3 bases: TGTGCCATCAGTGATACAGGGGGGTACAATCAGCCCCAGCATTTT.

The J gene is TRBJ1-5, the V gene TRBV15, with D hard to call. The germline CDR1 and CDR2 sequences are LNHNV and YYDKDF (reference sequence). The CDR3 length is 16 residues. The V and J ends lost 3 bases and 0 bases respectively, with 12 bases between them. CDR3 sequence: CATSSRSGYSNQPQHF. CDR3 coding DNA: TGTGCCACCAGCAGTCGATCAGGTTATAGCAATCAGCCCCAGCATTTT. The whole variable domain, filled in from reference TRBV15 and TRBJ1-5, reads DAMVIQNPRYQVTQFGKPVTLSCSQTLNHNVMYWYQQKSSQAPKLLFHYYDKDFNNEADTPDNFQSRRPNTSFCFLDIRSPGLGDTAMYLCATSSRSGYSNQPQHFGDGTRLSIL.

The rearrangement uses TRBV14 and TRBJ2-2, with 7 bases matching TRBD2. Germline V gives CDR1 SGHDN, CDR2 FVKESK. V shed 0 bases, J shed 1 base, and the junction held 8 bases outside the gene matches. CDR3 length equals 18 residues. Written as DNA, the CDR3 is TGTGCCAGCAGCCAAGATCGGTCTAGCGGAGGGAACACCGGGGAGCTGTTTTTT. Translation gives CASSQDRSSGGNTGELFF.

The chain is built from TRBV6-5 and TRBJ2-3; the match to TRBD2 covers 10 bases. J lost 6 bases, V lost 6 bases, and 6 bases had no gene match. The CDR3 is 14 residues long. Germline V gene sequence: CDR1 MNHEY, CDR2 SVGAGI. CDR3 DNA: TGTGCCAGCAGCTTGCTAGCGGGGGTGGATACGCAGTATTTT. Its protein is CASSLLAGVDTQYF.

This clone has just one count. The chain joins TRBV28 to TRBJ2-1, with D tentatively TRBD2 (6 bases). V lost 7 bases and J 4 bases, leaving 14 bases between the germline ends. This CDR3 is built from 14 residues. The V gene's germline CDR1 is MDHEN and CDR2 SYDVKM. CDR3 DNA sequence: TGTGCCAGCATTGGGGGGACTTCTTACAATGAGCAGTTCTTC. The encoded protein is CASIGGTSYNEQFF.

The chain has TRBV19 and TRBJ2-7; TRBD1 matches 7 bases. CDR1 is LNHDA and CDR2 is SQIVND in the germline V gene (reference sequence). The length of the CDR3 is 15 residues. J lost 4 bases, V lost 1 base, and 7 bases had no gene match. In nucleotides, the CDR3 is TGTGCCAGTAGTATAGGGCGAAACAGGGGTTACGAGCAGTACTTC. This translates into CASSIGRNRGYEQYF.

This clone was recorded a few times. The rearrangement joins TRBV4-2 to TRBJ2-2, with TRBD2 matching 8 bases. The CDR3 has 20 residues. Trimming cost V 2 bases and J 7 bases; bases outside gene matches: 21. Germline values: CDR1 LGHNA, CDR2 YNFKEQ. This chain's CDR3 is CASSQLIGMTSPGGNGELFF. The CDR3 nucleotides are TGTGCCAGCAGCCAACTAATAGGGATGACTAGCCCGGGAGGGAACGGGGAGCTGTTTTTT.

The chain has TRBV9 and TRBJ2-7; D remains ambiguous. The CDR3 sequence is 14 residues long. V was pared by 3 bases and J by 2 bases, with 12 bases between. Germline V lookup: CDR1 SGDLS, CDR2 YYNGEE. CDR3 region: CASSGKAGPYEQYF. DNA of the CDR3: TGTGCCAGCAGCGGGAAGGCAGGTCCCTACGAGCAGTACTTC.

This clone was recorded only once. The chain is built from TRBV7-2 and TRBJ2-7; D is ambiguous. Trimming shortened V by 5 bases and J by 4 bases, and 15 bases separated the two germline ends. The CDR3 consists of 14 residues. Germline loops: CDR1 SGHTA, CDR2 FQGNSA. CDR3 DNA: TGTGCCAGCAGCAAACCCAGTAACCCTTACGAGCAGTACTTC. Amino acid sequence: CASSKPSNPYEQYF.

There are a few counts of this clone. V and J are TRBV5-1 and TRBJ2-2; D might be TRBD2 (7 bases). CDR3 size: 17 residues. The germline CDR1 and CDR2 sequences are SGHRS and YFSETQ. V dropped 0 bases and J dropped 4 bases, with 16 bases sitting between them. CDR3 sequence reads: CASSLEAGAVGTGELFF. The CDR3 DNA reads as TGCGCCAGCAGCTTGGAGGCGGGGGCAGTTGGCACCGGGGAGCTGTTTTTT.

This clone was seen just once. The chain employs TRBV6-5 and TRBJ2-7, with TRBD1 as a possible D gene (6 bases). Germline CDR1 is MNHEY and CDR2 is SVGAGI. Trimming shortened V by 2 bases and J by 5 bases, and 19 bases separated the two germline ends. The CDR3 extends over 16 amino acids. Here the CDR3 DNA reads TGTGCCAGCAGTTACCAGGCAGGGGCAGGTGGGAACGAGCAGTACTTC. Protein sequence: CASSYQAGAGGNEQYF.

The CDR3 DNA sequence: TGTGCCAGCAGCTTAGAGAGCGGGAGGGTGAACACCGGGGAGCTGTTTTTT. Amino acids: CASSLESGRVNTGELFF. The rearrangement uses TRBV7-2 and TRBJ2-2, with 10 bases aligning to TRBD2. Germline CDR1 is SGHTA and CDR2 is FQGNSA. The CDR3 contains 17 residues. Losses at the gene ends were 1 base for V and 1 base for J; bases not matched to a gene: 3.